Below are 6 T cell receptor beta chains sequenced from a single sample in a study of CD8+CD57+ T cells in acquired aplastic anemia. The authors sequenced patients whose flow cytometry had shown CD8+CD57+ cell expansion. Template material for TCR beta VDJ and CDR3 profiling consisted of genomic DNA. TCRdb re-called the reads through MiXCR, storing one row per CDR3 protein. The sample has 150,000 to 200,000 distinct CDR3 sequences, 40% to 55% seen once. Sequencing was carried out using sorted CD4+, CD8+, or CD8+CD57+ T cells (not recorded which) from PBMCs. Receptors originate from a human donor with aplastic anemia.

This clonotype was observed a handful of times. This rearrangement joins TRBV19 to TRBJ2-7; the D gene is possibly TRBD1 (6 bases). Germline CDR1 reads LNHDA; CDR2 reads SQIVND (reference sequence). The CDR3 consists of 14 residues. Trimming removed 4 bases at V and 7 bases at J, with 17 bases between. DNA for the CDR3: TGTGCCAGTAGTACAGCGGACAGCCGTCGGGAGCAGTACTTC. It encodes CASSTADSRREQYF. Full variable domain (missing parts from reference TRBV19 and TRBJ2-7): DGGITQSPKYLFRKEGQNVTLSCEQNLNHDAMYWYRQDPGQGLRLIYYSQIVNDFQKGDIAEGYSVSREKKESFPLTVTSAQKNPTAFYLCASSTADSRREQYFGPGTRLTVT.

This clonotype was counted at least ten times. The V gene is TRBV9, the J gene TRBJ2-2, with 8 positions matching TRBD1. Germline CDR1 reads SGDLS; CDR2 reads YYNGEE. Losses at the gene ends were 4 bases for V and 7 bases for J; bases not matched to a gene: 9. The CDR3 length is 15 residues. The DNA for the CDR3 is TGTGCCAGCAGCCCAGCAGGGGGCAGGGGCGGGGAGCTGTTTTTT. Translating gives CASSPAGGRGGELFF.

The V gene is TRBV5-1, the J gene TRBJ2-7; 10 nucleotides line up with TRBD1. This CDR3 comprises 17 residues. Per the germline V gene, CDR1 is SGHRS and CDR2 is YFSETQ. J lost 7 bases, V lost 0 bases, and 13 bases had no gene match. CDR3: CASSLVQILGTGAEQYF. The CDR3, as DNA: TGCGCCAGCAGCTTGGTGCAGATATTAGGGACAGGGGCGGAGCAGTACTTC.

This clonotype occurred a few times. The chain recombines TRBV6-1 with TRBJ1-1; TRBD1 agrees at 8 bases. The CDR3 loop spans 17 amino acids. Looked up from germline, CDR1 is MNHNS and CDR2 is SASEGT. Trimming at V came to 0 bases and at J to 5 bases, leaving 11 bases not matched to a gene. The CDR3 region is CASSEAVRGRGSTEAFF. CDR3 DNA: TGTGCCAGCAGTGAAGCAGTCAGGGGGCGTGGGAGTACTGAAGCTTTCTTT.

As for this clonotype: This may be a read error: a much more frequent sequence differs by one nucleotide. The V and J genes are TRBV4-2 and TRBJ2-3; TRBD1 matches at 11 bases. Germline V lookup: CDR1 LGHNA, CDR2 YNFKEQ. The CDR3 has 16 amino acids. The CDR3 sequence: CASSKWTGGSTDTHYF. As DNA, the CDR3 is TGTGCCAGCAGCAAATGGACAGGGGGCAGCACAGATACGCACTATTTT.

This clonotype was seen many times. This chain connects TRBV7-2 to TRBJ1-1; D is uncertain. The CDR3 runs to 13 residues. V shed 3 bases and J shed 1 base, with 6 bases lying between them. In germline, CDR1 is SGHTA, CDR2 FQGNSA. The CDR3 nucleotides read TGTGCCAGCAGCTTGCGGGAGAACACTGAAGCTTTCTTT. Residues: CASSLRENTEAFF.